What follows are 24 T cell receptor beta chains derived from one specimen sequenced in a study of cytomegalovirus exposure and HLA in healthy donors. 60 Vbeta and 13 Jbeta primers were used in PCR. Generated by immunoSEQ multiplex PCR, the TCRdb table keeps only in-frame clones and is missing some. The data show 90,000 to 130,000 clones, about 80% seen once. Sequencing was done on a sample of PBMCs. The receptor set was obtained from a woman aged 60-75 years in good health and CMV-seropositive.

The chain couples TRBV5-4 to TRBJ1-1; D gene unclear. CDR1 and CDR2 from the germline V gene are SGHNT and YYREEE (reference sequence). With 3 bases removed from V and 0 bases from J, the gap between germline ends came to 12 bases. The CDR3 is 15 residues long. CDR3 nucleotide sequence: TGTGCCAGCAGCTCAGCAGGTGGTTTGAACACTGAAGCTTTCTTT. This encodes CASSSAGGLNTEAFF.

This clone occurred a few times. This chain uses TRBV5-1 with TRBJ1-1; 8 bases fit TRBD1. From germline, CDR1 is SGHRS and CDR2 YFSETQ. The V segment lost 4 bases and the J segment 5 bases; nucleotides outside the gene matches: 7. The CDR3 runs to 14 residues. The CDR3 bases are TGCGCCAGCAGCCTGACAGGGGTGCAGACTGAAGCTTTCTTT. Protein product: CASSLTGVQTEAFF.

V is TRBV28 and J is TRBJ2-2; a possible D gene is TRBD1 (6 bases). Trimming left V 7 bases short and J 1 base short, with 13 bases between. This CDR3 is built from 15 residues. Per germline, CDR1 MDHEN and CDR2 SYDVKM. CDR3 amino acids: CASTRQALNTGELFF. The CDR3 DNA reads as TGTGCCAGCACGAGACAGGCGCTGAACACCGGGGAGCTGTTTTTT.

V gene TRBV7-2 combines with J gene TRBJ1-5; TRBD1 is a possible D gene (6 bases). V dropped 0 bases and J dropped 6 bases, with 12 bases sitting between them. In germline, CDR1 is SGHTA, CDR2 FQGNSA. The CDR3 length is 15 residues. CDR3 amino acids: CASSLAVAGVQPQHF. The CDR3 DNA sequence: TGTGCCAGCAGCTTAGCGGTCGCAGGGGTTCAGCCCCAGCATTTT. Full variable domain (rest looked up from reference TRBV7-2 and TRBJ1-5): GAGVSQSPSNKVTEKGKDVELRCDPISGHTALYWYRQSLGQGLEFLIYFQGNSAPDKSGLPSDRFSAERTGGSVSTLTIQRTQQEDSAVYLCASSLAVAGVQPQHFGDGTRLSIL.

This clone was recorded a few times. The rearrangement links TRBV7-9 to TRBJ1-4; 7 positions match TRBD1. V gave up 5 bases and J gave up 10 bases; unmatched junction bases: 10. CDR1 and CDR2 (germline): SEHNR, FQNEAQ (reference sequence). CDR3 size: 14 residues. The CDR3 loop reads CASSLRTGGGKLFF. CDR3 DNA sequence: TGTGCCAGCAGCCTCCGGACAGGCGGTGGAAAACTGTTTTTT.

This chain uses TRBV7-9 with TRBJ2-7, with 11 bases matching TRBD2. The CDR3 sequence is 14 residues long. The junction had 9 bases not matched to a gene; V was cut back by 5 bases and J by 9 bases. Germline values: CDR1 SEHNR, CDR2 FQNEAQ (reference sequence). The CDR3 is CASSRAGTSGMQYF. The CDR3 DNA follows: TGTGCCAGCAGCAGAGCCGGGACTAGCGGTATGCAGTACTTC.

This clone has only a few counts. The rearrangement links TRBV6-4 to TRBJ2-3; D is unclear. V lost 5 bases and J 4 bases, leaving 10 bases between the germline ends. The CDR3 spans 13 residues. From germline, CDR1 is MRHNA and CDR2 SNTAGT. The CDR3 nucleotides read TGTGCCAGCAGTCGTACCCGGGCAGATACGCAGTATTTT. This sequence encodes CASSRTRADTQYF.

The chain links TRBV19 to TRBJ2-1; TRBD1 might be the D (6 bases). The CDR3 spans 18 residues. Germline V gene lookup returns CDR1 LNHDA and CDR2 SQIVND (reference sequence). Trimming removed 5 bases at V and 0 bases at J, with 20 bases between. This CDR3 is CASSSRDTKPPSYNEQFF. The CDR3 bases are TGTGCCAGTAGTTCCCGGGACACCAAACCTCCCTCCTACAATGAGCAGTTCTTC.

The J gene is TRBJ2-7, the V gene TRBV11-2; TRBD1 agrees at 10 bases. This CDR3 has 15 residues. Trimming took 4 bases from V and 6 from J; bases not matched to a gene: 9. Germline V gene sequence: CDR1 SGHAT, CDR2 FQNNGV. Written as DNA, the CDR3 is TGTGCCAGCAGCTCATCCGGGACAGGGGCAGGCGAGCAGTACTTC. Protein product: CASSSSGTGAGEQYF.

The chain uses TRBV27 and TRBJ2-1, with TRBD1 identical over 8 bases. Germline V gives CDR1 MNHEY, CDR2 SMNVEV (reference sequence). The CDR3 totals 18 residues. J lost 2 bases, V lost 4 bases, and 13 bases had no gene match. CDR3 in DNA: TGTGCCAGCAGTTCTTTACGCAGGGGGCTTTGGCCCTACAATGAGCAGTTCTTC. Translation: CASSSLRRGLWPYNEQFF.

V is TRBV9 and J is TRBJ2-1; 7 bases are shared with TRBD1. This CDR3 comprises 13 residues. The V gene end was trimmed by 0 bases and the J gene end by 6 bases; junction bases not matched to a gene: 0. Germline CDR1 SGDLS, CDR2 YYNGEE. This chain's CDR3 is CASSVGQGNEQFF. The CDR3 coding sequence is TGTGCCAGCAGCGTAGGACAGGGCAATGAGCAGTTCTTC.

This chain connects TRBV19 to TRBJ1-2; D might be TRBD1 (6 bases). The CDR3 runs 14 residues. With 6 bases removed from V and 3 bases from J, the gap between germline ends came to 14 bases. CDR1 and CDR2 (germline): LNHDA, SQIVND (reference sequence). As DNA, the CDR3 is TGTGCCAGTAGAGGGCAGGGGTTGGACTATGGCTACACCTTC. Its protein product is CASRGQGLDYGYTF.

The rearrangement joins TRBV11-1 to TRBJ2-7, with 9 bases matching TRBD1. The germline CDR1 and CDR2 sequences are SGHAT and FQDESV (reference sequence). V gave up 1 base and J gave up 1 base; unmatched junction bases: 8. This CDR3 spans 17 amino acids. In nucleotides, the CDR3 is TGTGCCAGCAGCTTAGAGAGAGGGACAGGGCAGTCCTACGAGCAGTACTTC. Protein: CASSLERGTGQSYEQYF.

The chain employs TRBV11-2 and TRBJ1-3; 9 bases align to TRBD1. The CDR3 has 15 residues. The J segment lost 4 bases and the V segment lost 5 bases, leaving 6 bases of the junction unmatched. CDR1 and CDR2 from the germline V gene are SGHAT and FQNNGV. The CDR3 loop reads CASSPGQGRGNTIYF. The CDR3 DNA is TGTGCCAGCAGCCCCGGACAGGGGAGAGGAAACACCATATATTTT.

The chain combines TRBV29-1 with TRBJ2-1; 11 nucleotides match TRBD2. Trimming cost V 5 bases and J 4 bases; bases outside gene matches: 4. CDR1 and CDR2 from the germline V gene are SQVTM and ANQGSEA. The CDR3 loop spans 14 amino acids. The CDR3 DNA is TGCAGCGTTATAGCGGGAGGGGGGTACAATGAGCAGTTCTTC. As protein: CSVIAGGGYNEQFF.

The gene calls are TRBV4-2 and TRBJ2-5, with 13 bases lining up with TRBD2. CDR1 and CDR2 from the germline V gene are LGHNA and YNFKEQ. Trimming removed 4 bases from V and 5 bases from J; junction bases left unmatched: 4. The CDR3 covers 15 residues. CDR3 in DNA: TGTGCCAGCAGCCCCCGACTAGCGGGAGGTGAGACCCAGTACTTC. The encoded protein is CASSPRLAGGETQYF.

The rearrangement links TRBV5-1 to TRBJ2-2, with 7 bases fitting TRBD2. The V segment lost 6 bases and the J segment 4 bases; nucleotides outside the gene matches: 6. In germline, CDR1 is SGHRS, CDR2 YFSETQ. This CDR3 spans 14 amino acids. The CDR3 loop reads CASTPGGPTGELFF. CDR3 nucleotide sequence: TGCGCCAGCACTCCGGGAGGACCCACCGGGGAGCTGTTTTTT. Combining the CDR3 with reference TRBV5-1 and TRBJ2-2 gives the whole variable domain KAGVTQTPRYLIKTRGQQVTLSCSPISGHRSVSWYQQTPGQGLQFLFEYFSETQRNKGNFPGRFSGRQFSNSRSEMNVSTLELGDSALYLCASTPGGPTGELFFGEGSRLTVL.

CDR3 loop: CASRLGLHTEAFF. The DNA for the CDR3 is TGTGCCAGTAGACTGGGACTGCACACTGAAGCTTTCTTT. The chain recombines TRBV19 with TRBJ1-1; D perhaps matches TRBD1 (5 bases). The V end was cut by 6 bases, the J end by 3 bases, with 11 bases between. The germline V gene encodes CDR1 LNHDA and CDR2 SQIVND (reference sequence). The CDR3 has 13 amino acids.

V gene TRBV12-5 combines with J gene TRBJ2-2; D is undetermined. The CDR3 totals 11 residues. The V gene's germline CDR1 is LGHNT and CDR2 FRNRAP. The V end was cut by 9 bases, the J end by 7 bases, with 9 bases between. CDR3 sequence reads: CARLCVGELFF. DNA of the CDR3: TGTGCTAGACTCTGTGTCGGGGAGCTGTTTTTT.

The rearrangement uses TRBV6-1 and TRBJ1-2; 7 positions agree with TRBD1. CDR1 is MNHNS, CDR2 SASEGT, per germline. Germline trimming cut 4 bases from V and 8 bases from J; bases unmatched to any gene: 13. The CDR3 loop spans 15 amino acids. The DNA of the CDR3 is TGTGCCAGCAGTGTCCTGGCAGGGGGGATCGGCGGCTACACCTTC. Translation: CASSVLAGGIGGYTF.

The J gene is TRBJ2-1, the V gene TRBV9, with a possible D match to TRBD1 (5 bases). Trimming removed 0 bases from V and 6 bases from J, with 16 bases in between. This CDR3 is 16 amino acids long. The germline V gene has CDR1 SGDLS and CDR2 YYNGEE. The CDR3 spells CASSVVGQQKSNEQFF. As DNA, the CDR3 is TGTGCCAGCAGCGTAGTGGGGCAGCAAAAATCCAATGAGCAGTTCTTC. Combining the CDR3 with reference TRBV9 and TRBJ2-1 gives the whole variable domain DSGVTQTPKHLITATGQRVTLRCSPRSGDLSVYWYQQSLDQGLQFLIQYYNGEERAKGNILERFSAQQFPDLHSELNLSSLELGDSALYFCASSVVGQQKSNEQFFGPGTRLTVL.

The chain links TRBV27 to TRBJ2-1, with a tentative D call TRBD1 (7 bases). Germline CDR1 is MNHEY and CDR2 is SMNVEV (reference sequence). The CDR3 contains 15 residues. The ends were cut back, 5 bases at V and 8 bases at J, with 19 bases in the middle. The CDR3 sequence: CASSDFRGVSDEQFF. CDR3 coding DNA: TGTGCCAGCAGTGACTTCAGGGGGGTCAGCGATGAGCAGTTCTTC.

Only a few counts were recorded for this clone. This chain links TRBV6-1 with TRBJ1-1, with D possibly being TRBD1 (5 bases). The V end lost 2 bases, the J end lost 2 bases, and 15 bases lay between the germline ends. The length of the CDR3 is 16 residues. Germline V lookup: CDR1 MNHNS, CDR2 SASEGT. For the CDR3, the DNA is TGTGCCAGCAGTGAACCCCGTCGGGGGAATAACACTGAAGCTTTCTTT. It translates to CASSEPRRGNNTEAFF.

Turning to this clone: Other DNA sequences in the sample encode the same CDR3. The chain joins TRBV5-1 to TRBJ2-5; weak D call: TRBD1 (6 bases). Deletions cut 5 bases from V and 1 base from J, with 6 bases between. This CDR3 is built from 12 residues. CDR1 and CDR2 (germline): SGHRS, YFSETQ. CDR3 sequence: CASRTGQETQYF. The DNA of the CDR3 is TGCGCCAGCAGGACAGGCCAAGAGACCCAGTACTTC.